This is a list of T cell receptor beta chains from one sample in a study of control samples from healthy donors and cancer patients. Assay used: immunoSEQ multiplex PCR; TCRdb lists only in-frame clones, some missing. The sample records approximately 110,000 clones, 90% being singletons. Material: blood. These receptors were obtained from a human donor in good health. The donor label of this sample is uncertain. The CDR3 runs from the conserved cysteine through the conserved F or W. A D gene is named only where the DNA matches it firmly. The listing skips clone size in some rows; elsewhere it reads once, few, many or a size class.

D gene: .; clone size: .; J gene: TRBJ1-2; V gene: TRBV3-1/TRBV3-2; CDR3 protein: CASSQDVGLGYTF; CDR3 DNA: TGTGCCAGCAGCCAAGATGTGGGTTTAGGCTACACCTTC
D gene: .; clone size: .; J gene: TRBJ1-5; V gene: TRBV6-6; CDR3 protein: CASSLGMGISNQPQHF; CDR3 DNA: TGTGCCAGCAGTTTGGGGATGGGGATCAGCAATCAGCCCCAGCATTTT
D gene: .; clone size: .; J gene: TRBJ2-2; V gene: TRBV19; CDR3 protein: CASSSSRLAGELFF; CDR3 DNA: TGTGCCAGTAGTAGTTCCAGGCTTGCCGGGGAGCTGTTTTTT
D gene: .; clone size: .; J gene: TRBJ1-4; V gene: TRBV7-8; CDR3 protein: CASSPLRGGKKLFF; CDR3 DNA: TGTGCCAGCAGCCCACTGCGGGGCGGGAAAAAACTGTTTTTT
D gene: TRBD1; clone size: .; J gene: TRBJ2-7; V gene: TRBV19; CDR3 protein: CASSATGGGYYEQYF; CDR3 DNA: TGTGCCAGTAGTGCGACAGGGGGCGGTTACTACGAGCAGTACTTC
D gene: TRBD1; clone size: .; J gene: TRBJ1-5; V gene: TRBV18; CDR3 protein: CASSPRTGHQPQHF; CDR3 DNA: TGTGCCAGCTCACCACGGACAGGGCATCAGCCCCAGCATTTT
D gene: .; clone size: .; J gene: TRBJ2-1; V gene: TRBV19; CDR3 protein: CASSIWGANRNEQFF; CDR3 DNA: TGTGCCAGTAGTATTTGGGGGGCAAATAGGAATGAGCAGTTCTTC
D gene: .; clone size: .; J gene: TRBJ2-1; V gene: TRBV7-9; CDR3 protein: CASRWGGDPSNEQFF; CDR3 DNA: TGTGCCAGCCGATGGGGCGGGGACCCCTCCAATGAGCAGTTCTTC
D gene: TRBD1; clone size: .; J gene: TRBJ1-4; V gene: TRBV2; CDR3 protein: CASIKTGGNEKLFF; CDR3 DNA: TGTGCCAGCATCAAGACAGGGGGCAATGAAAAACTGTTTTTT
D gene: .; clone size: .; J gene: TRBJ2-3; V gene: TRBV5-4; CDR3 protein: CASSFRVAQSTDTQYF; CDR3 DNA: TGTGCCAGCAGCTTTCGGGTGGCACAAAGCACAGATACGCAGTATTTT
D gene: .; clone size: .; J gene: TRBJ1-5; V gene: TRBV19; CDR3 protein: CASSIRFEGQPQHF; CDR3 DNA: TGTGCCAGTAGTATTAGGTTTGAAGGTCAGCCCCAGCATTTT
D gene: TRBD2; clone size: .; J gene: TRBJ2-7; V gene: TRBV5-4; CDR3 protein: CASSLGTSRYEQYF; CDR3 DNA: TGTGCCAGCAGCCTCGGGACTAGTCGTTACGAGCAGTACTTC
D gene: .; clone size: .; J gene: TRBJ1-5; V gene: TRBV7-8; CDR3 protein: CASSLGPLELYQPQHF; CDR3 DNA: TGTGCCAGCAGCTTAGGGCCCCTTGAGCTGTATCAGCCCCAGCATTTT
D gene: .; clone size: .; J gene: TRBJ1-1; V gene: TRBV5-1; CDR3 protein: CASSLGHGTSEAFF; CDR3 DNA: TGCGCCAGCAGCTTGGGACATGGAACGAGTGAAGCTTTCTTT
D gene: .; clone size: .; J gene: TRBJ2-2; V gene: TRBV5-1; CDR3 protein: CASSLGSELFF; CDR3 DNA: TGCGCCAGCAGCTTGGGGTCTGAGCTGTTTTTT
D gene: .; clone size: few; J gene: TRBJ2-7; V gene: TRBV24-1; CDR3 protein: CATPGGRSYEQYF; CDR3 DNA: TGTGCCACCCCTGGGGGCCGCTCCTACGAGCAGTACTTC
D gene: .; clone size: once; J gene: TRBJ1-1; V gene: TRBV5-1; CDR3 protein: CASSWRGDTEAFF; CDR3 DNA: TGCGCCAGCAGCTGGAGGGGGGACACTGAAGCTTTCTTT
D gene: .; clone size: .; J gene: TRBJ2-3; V gene: TRBV7-6; CDR3 protein: CASTPAGRGAADTQYF; CDR3 DNA: TGTGCCAGCACCCCAGCGGGACGGGGGGCGGCAGATACGCAGTATTTT
D gene: .; clone size: few; J gene: TRBJ1-1; V gene: TRBV9; CDR3 protein: CASSVRDNTEAFF; CDR3 DNA: TGTGCCAGCAGCGTCAGGGATAACACTGAAGCTTTCTTT
D gene: TRBD2; clone size: .; J gene: TRBJ2-1; V gene: TRBV3-1/TRBV3-2; CDR3 protein: CASSFLTSGVYNEQFF; CDR3 DNA: TGTGCCAGCAGCTTCCTAACTAGCGGGGTCTACAATGAGCAGTTCTTC
D gene: .; clone size: .; J gene: TRBJ1-2; V gene: TRBV28; CDR3 protein: CAIGANNNYGYTF; CDR3 DNA: TGTGCCATCGGGGCGAATAACAACTATGGCTACACCTTC
D gene: .; clone size: .; J gene: TRBJ1-1; V gene: TRBV7-6; CDR3 protein: CASSPGAGLDTEAFF; CDR3 DNA: TGTGCCAGCAGTCCGGGGGCTGGATTGGACACTGAAGCTTTCTTT
D gene: TRBD1; clone size: .; J gene: TRBJ2-7; V gene: TRBV4-1; CDR3 protein: CASSQDGGTGGLPYEQYF; CDR3 DNA: TGCGCCAGCAGCCAAGATGGGGGGACAGGGGGTCTCCCCTACGAGCAGTACTTC
D gene: .; clone size: .; J gene: TRBJ2-7; V gene: TRBV18; CDR3 protein: CASSPLASTYEQYF; CDR3 DNA: TGTGCCAGTTCACCATTAGCATCGACCTACGAGCAGTACTTC
D gene: .; clone size: few; J gene: TRBJ1-4; V gene: TRBV28; CDR3 protein: CASSLITDNEKLFF; CDR3 DNA: TGTGCCAGCAGTTTAATAACGGATAATGAAAAACTGTTTTTT
D gene: .; clone size: .; J gene: TRBJ1-1; V gene: TRBV19; CDR3 protein: CASSRGNTEAFF; CDR3 DNA: TGTGCCAGTAGCCGGGGGAACACTGAAGCTTTCTTT
D gene: TRBD1; clone size: once; J gene: TRBJ1-1; V gene: TRBV7-8; CDR3 protein: CASRPPGQTHEAFF; CDR3 DNA: TGTGCCAGCAGACCACCGGGACAGACGCATGAAGCTTTCTTT
D gene: .; clone size: .; J gene: TRBJ1-6; V gene: TRBV5-1; CDR3 protein: CASSPIQGGNSPLHF; CDR3 DNA: TGCGCCAGCAGCCCCATACAGGGTGGCAATTCACCCCTCCACTTT
D gene: .; clone size: .; J gene: TRBJ2-1; V gene: TRBV1; CDR3 protein: CTSSQGLLAVAGEQFF; CDR3 DNA: TGCACCAGCAGCCAAGGTTTGCTAGCGGTCGCAGGGGAGCAGTTCTTC
D gene: TRBD2; clone size: .; J gene: TRBJ2-2; V gene: TRBV5-1; CDR3 protein: CASSFMSGGNTGELFF; CDR3 DNA: TGCGCCAGCAGCTTTATGAGCGGGGGGAACACCGGGGAGCTGTTTTTT
D gene: .; clone size: .; J gene: TRBJ2-1; V gene: TRBV3-1/TRBV3-2; CDR3 protein: CASSQDGVNEQFF; CDR3 DNA: TGTGCCAGCAGCCAAGATGGGGTCAATGAGCAGTTCTTC
D gene: .; clone size: .; J gene: TRBJ1-1; V gene: TRBV29-1; CDR3 protein: CSVRVDMNTEAFF; CDR3 DNA: TGCAGCGTTAGGGTGGATATGAACACTGAAGCTTTCTTT
D gene: .; clone size: .; J gene: TRBJ1-1; V gene: TRBV9; CDR3 protein: CASSVSGTEAFF; CDR3 DNA: TGTGCCAGCAGCGTATCGGGTACTGAAGCTTTCTTT
D gene: TRBD2; clone size: .; J gene: TRBJ2-7; V gene: TRBV5-1; CDR3 protein: CASSLTLAGGAYEQYF; CDR3 DNA: TGCGCCAGCAGCTTGACCCTAGCGGGGGGGGCCTACGAGCAGTACTTC
D gene: .; clone size: .; J gene: TRBJ2-1; V gene: TRBV5-6; CDR3 protein: CASSLDGTPYNEQFF; CDR3 DNA: TGTGCCAGCAGCCTGGACGGGACTCCCTACAATGAGCAGTTCTTC
D gene: .; clone size: .; J gene: TRBJ2-3; V gene: TRBV7-2; CDR3 protein: CASSLVFKADTQYF; CDR3 DNA: TGTGCCAGCAGCTTAGTATTTAAGGCTGATACGCAGTATTTT
D gene: TRBD1; clone size: .; J gene: TRBJ2-7; V gene: TRBV27; CDR3 protein: CASSLTGQGVEQYF; CDR3 DNA: TGTGCCAGCAGTTTAACGGGACAGGGTGTCGAGCAGTACTTC
D gene: .; clone size: .; J gene: TRBJ2-3; V gene: TRBV7-9; CDR3 protein: CASSLGGGDTDTQYF; CDR3 DNA: TGTGCCAGCAGCTTGGGTGGCGGCGACACAGATACGCAGTATTTT